A single sample gave rise to the 29 T cell receptor beta chains below, sequenced in a study of cytomegalovirus exposure and HLA in healthy donors. Repertoires were generated with immunoSEQ multiplex PCR, while TCRdb's copy carries only in-frame clones and drops some. Altogether 200,000 or so clones are present, 84% being singletons, with the ten largest covering around an eighth. Sequenced: PBMCs. These receptors were obtained from a woman aged 25 to 39 in good health and CMV-seropositive.

V and J are TRBV4-1 and TRBJ2-7, with D unresolved. V was pared by 4 bases and J by 2 bases, with 15 bases between. The CDR3 is 15 residues long. Germline V gene sequence: CDR1 MGHRA, CDR2 YSYEKL. CDR3 in amino acids: CASSPNSLVPYEQYF. The DNA of the CDR3 is TGCGCCAGCAGCCCCAACTCCCTAGTTCCCTACGAGCAGTACTTC.

V and J are TRBV7-6 and TRBJ2-7, with 9 bases aligning to TRBD2. V was clipped by 5 bases and J by 4 bases; unmatched bases: 6. The germline CDR1 and CDR2 sequences are SGHVS and FNYEAQ. CDR3 length: 14 residues. The CDR3 coding sequence is TGTGCCAGCAGCATAGGACTAGCGAGTTACGAGCAGTACTTC. This codes for CASSIGLASYEQYF.

The chain has TRBV4-1 and TRBJ1-5; the D gene is possibly TRBD1 (6 bases). The germline CDR1 and CDR2 sequences are MGHRA and YSYEKL. V lost 4 bases, J lost 6 bases, and 10 bases lay in between. CDR3 length equals 13 residues. CDR3 region: CASSPGTPQPQHF. The DNA of the CDR3 is TGCGCCAGCAGCCCTGGGACACCTCAGCCCCAGCATTTT.

V gene TRBV27 combines with J gene TRBJ1-2; possibly TRBD1 for D (5 bases). CDR3 length equals 14 residues. CDR1 is MNHEY, CDR2 SMNVEV, per germline (reference sequence). The germline V and J ends were trimmed by 2 bases and 6 bases, with 13 bases remaining between them. As DNA, the CDR3 is TGTGCCAGCAGTTTAATCGGGGGTGAGGATGGCTACACCTTC. It encodes CASSLIGGEDGYTF.

This clone has more than one count but fewer than ten. V usage is TRBV6-4 and J usage is TRBJ2-3; TRBD1 is a possible D gene (6 bases). V shed 5 bases and J shed 4 bases, with 13 bases lying between them. Germline V lookup: CDR1 MRHNA, CDR2 SNTAGT. There are 14 residues in the CDR3. The CDR3 DNA sequence: TGTGCCAGCAGTCCCCAGGGGACCGCAGATACGCAGTATTTT. This encodes CASSPQGTADTQYF.

This clone was picked up one time. This chain links TRBV5-5 with TRBJ2-7; 9 positions match TRBD2. The J segment lost 4 bases and the V segment lost 3 bases, leaving 5 bases of the junction unmatched. The CDR3 has 14 residues. Germline V CDR1 and CDR2: SGHKS, YYEKEE (reference sequence). CDR3 residues: CASSSNSGSYEQYF. The CDR3, as DNA: TGTGCCAGCAGCTCAAATAGCGGGAGTTACGAGCAGTACTTC.

The V and J genes are TRBV19 and TRBJ2-1; D perhaps matches TRBD2 (5 bases). Germline CDR1 reads LNHDA; CDR2 reads SQIVND (reference sequence). V lost 5 bases and J lost 5, with 16 bases in between. This CDR3 contains 15 residues. Here the CDR3 DNA reads TGTGCCAGTAGTGGTAGAGGGAATCCCCACAATGAGCAGTTCTTC. Its translation is CASSGRGNPHNEQFF.

V is TRBV15 and J is TRBJ2-7, with D tentatively TRBD2 (5 bases). From germline, CDR1 is LNHNV and CDR2 YYDKDF (reference sequence). V gave up 2 bases and J gave up 4 bases, with 12 bases separating them. The CDR3 sequence is 14 residues long. The CDR3 spells CATSRLASSYEQYF. The CDR3 DNA sequence: TGTGCCACCAGCAGATTGGCTAGCAGTTACGAGCAGTACTTC.

This sequence joins TRBV5-1 and TRBJ1-1; TRBD1 matches 8 bases. After removal of 4 bases from V and 5 bases from J, the junction contained 13 bases not matched to a gene. The CDR3 runs 16 residues. Germline lookup yields CDR1 SGHRS and CDR2 YFSETQ. The CDR3 spells CASSPGQGAVGTEAFF. In DNA form, the CDR3 reads TGCGCCAGCAGCCCGGGTCAGGGGGCAGTGGGAACTGAAGCTTTCTTT.

The CDR3 sequence: CASSLAGHNSYEQYF. The CDR3 DNA reads TGTGCCAGCAGCTTGGCGGGACACAACTCCTACGAGCAGTACTTC. The chain employs TRBV5-4 and TRBJ2-7; tentative D call: TRBD1 (6 bases). The CDR3 is made up of 15 amino acids. CDR1 is SGHNT and CDR2 is YYREEE in the germline V gene (reference sequence). The V end was cut by 0 bases, the J end by 0 bases, with 10 bases between. Combining the CDR3 with reference TRBV5-4 and TRBJ2-7 gives the whole variable domain ETGVTQSPTHLIKTRGQQVTLRCSSQSGHNTVSWYQQALGQGPQFIFQYYREEENGRGNFPPRFSGLQFPNYSSELNVNALELDDSALYLCASSLAGHNSYEQYFGPGTRLTVT.

A single count supports this clone. This chain uses TRBV5-1 with TRBJ2-7, with TRBD1 matching 9 bases. The trim removed 0 bases at V and 6 bases at J, leaving 1 base unmatched. The V gene's germline CDR1 is SGHRS and CDR2 YFSETQ. The CDR3 has 13 residues. CDR3 loop: CASSLGDRVEQYF. The CDR3 DNA follows: TGCGCCAGCAGCTTGGGGGACAGGGTCGAGCAGTACTTC.

The chain links TRBV27 to TRBJ1-2; D not certain. The V gene's germline CDR1 is MNHEY and CDR2 SMNVEV (reference sequence). Trimming removed 6 bases at V and 5 bases at J, with 22 bases between. The CDR3 sequence is 16 residues long. The CDR3 DNA sequence: TGTGCCAGCAGGTCCCTCAGGCCTACGGGGATATATGGCTACACCTTC. Encoded protein: CASRSLRPTGIYGYTF.

The J gene is TRBJ2-7, the V gene TRBV27; D perhaps matches TRBD2 (6 bases). The CDR3 sequence is 14 residues long. Germline V gives CDR1 MNHEY, CDR2 SMNVEV (reference sequence). Trimming took off 5 bases at V and 3 bases at J, with 14 bases between the two ends. The CDR3 spells CASSLGTLYYEQYF. As DNA, the CDR3 is TGTGCCAGCAGTCTAGGGACTCTCTACTACGAGCAGTACTTC.

The chain joins TRBV18 to TRBJ1-4; tentative D call: TRBD1 (5 bases). CDR3 length: 16 residues. Germline V gene lookup returns CDR1 KGHSH and CDR2 LQKENI. Trimming pared 5 bases from V and 0 bases from J, leaving 13 bases between. In DNA, the CDR3 is TGTGCCAGCTCAACAGTATCAGGGTCAACTAATGAAAAACTGTTTTTT. Protein: CASSTVSGSTNEKLFF.

This rearrangement joins TRBV6-5 to TRBJ2-1, with D unresolved. Trimming pared 2 bases from V and 3 bases from J, leaving 11 bases between. Per germline, CDR1 MNHEY and CDR2 SVGAGI. The CDR3 has 15 amino acids. The CDR3 sequence is CASSYAKEFYNEQFF. The CDR3 coding sequence is TGTGCCAGCAGTTACGCAAAGGAGTTCTACAATGAGCAGTTCTTC.

The chain recombines TRBV7-2 with TRBJ1-2, with a possible D match to TRBD1 (6 bases). The ends were cut back, 8 bases at V and 0 bases at J, with 13 bases in the middle. CDR1 is SGHTA, CDR2 FQGNSA, per germline. This CDR3 spans 14 amino acids. CDR3 region: CASGGQISNYGYTF. CDR3 DNA: TGTGCCAGCGGAGGACAGATATCTAACTATGGCTACACCTTC.

The rearrangement joins TRBV27 to TRBJ2-1, with 9 bases lining up with TRBD2. The CDR3 sequence is 15 residues long. The V gene's germline CDR1 is MNHEY and CDR2 SMNVEV (reference sequence). V gave up 2 bases and J gave up 4 bases; unmatched junction bases: 3. This CDR3 is CASSLALAGYNEQFF. The CDR3 bases are TGTGCCAGCAGTTTAGCCCTAGCGGGGTACAATGAGCAGTTCTTC.

V is TRBV19 and J is TRBJ2-7, with a weak D call TRBD2 (6 bases). This CDR3 comprises 14 residues. CDR1 LNHDA and CDR2 SQIVND come from the germline V gene (reference sequence). Between the trimmed V and J ends, which lost 3 bases and 3 bases, there was a span of 12 bases. The CDR3 coding sequence is TGTGCCAGTAGTATGGGCGGGATCTTCTACGAGCAGTACTTC. Protein sequence: CASSMGGIFYEQYF.

This clone was seen repeatedly, ten times or more. The chain couples TRBV5-4 to TRBJ2-7; the match to TRBD2 covers 9 bases. This CDR3 is built from 15 residues. Germline CDR1 and CDR2: SGHNT and YYREEE (reference sequence). The V and J ends lost 4 bases and 12 bases, in that order; junction bases with no gene match: 17. CDR3 bases: TGTGCCAGCAGCCCCTCGACTAGCGGAAGCCTTTCGACGTACTTC. Its translation is CASSPSTSGSLSTYF.

The rearrangement uses TRBV6-1 and TRBJ2-1, with D uncertain. CDR3 length: 13 amino acids. The germline V gene encodes CDR1 MNHNS and CDR2 SASEGT. V lost 5 bases, J lost 3 bases, and 8 bases lay in between. In DNA, the CDR3 is TGTGCCAGCAGTTTCCCGGGCTACAATGAGCAGTTCTTC. Translating gives CASSFPGYNEQFF.

The chain has TRBV5-1 and TRBJ2-5; 9 nucleotides match TRBD1. Unmatched junction bases numbered 5, after V lost 4 bases and J lost 4 bases. This CDR3 is built from 14 residues. The germline gives CDR1 SGHRS, CDR2 YFSETQ. CDR3 nucleotides: TGCGCCAGCAGCCTTACAGGGGGCTTAGAGACCCAGTACTTC. This gives the protein CASSLTGGLETQYF.

This chain uses TRBV7-2 with TRBJ2-3; 8 nucleotides align to TRBD1. The CDR3 consists of 14 residues. Germline CDR1 reads SGHTA; CDR2 reads FQGNSA. V gave up 5 bases and J gave up 4 bases; unmatched junction bases: 5. The CDR3 here is CASSATGAADTQYF. CDR3 in DNA: TGTGCCAGCAGCGCGACAGGGGCCGCAGATACGCAGTATTTT.

The V call is TRBV5-6, the J call TRBJ2-1, with unresolved D. In germline, CDR1 is SGHDT, CDR2 YYEEEE. The CDR3 covers 14 residues. Trimming removed 4 bases from V and 9 bases from J, with 17 bases in between. CDR3 nucleotides: TGTGCCAGCAGCCATGCCAGGCGCCAAGGTGAGCAGTTCTTC. Amino acid sequence: CASSHARRQGEQFF.

The CDR3 region has the DNA TGTGCCTGGTCGGGACAGGGGTACAACGAGCAGTACTTC. The encoded protein is CAWSGQGYNEQYF. The chain uses TRBV30 and TRBJ2-7; 10 bases fit TRBD1. Germline V CDR1 and CDR2: GTSNPN, SVGIG (reference sequence). This CDR3 is built from 13 residues. V was clipped by 5 bases and J by 5 bases; unmatched bases: 6.

The V gene is TRBV5-1, the J gene TRBJ1-2, with 9 nucleotides matching TRBD1. Germline trimming cut 7 bases from V and 4 bases from J; bases unmatched to any gene: 8. Germline assignment: CDR1 SGHRS and CDR2 YFSETQ. This CDR3 is 14 amino acids long. DNA of the CDR3: TGCGCCAGCTCAACGACAGGGGGAGTCTATGGCTACACCTTC. Protein sequence: CASSTTGGVYGYTF.

This clone was observed a handful of times. The V call is TRBV19, the J call TRBJ2-7, with 8 bases matching TRBD1. The V segment lost 3 bases and the J segment 0 bases; nucleotides outside the gene matches: 10. Germline-derived CDR1 and CDR2 are LNHDA and SQIVND (reference sequence). The CDR3 extends over 17 amino acids. In nucleotides, the CDR3 is TGTGCCAGTAGTATCGATAACAGGGGGATTAGCTCCTACGAGCAGTACTTC. This codes for CASSIDNRGISSYEQYF.

The CDR3 nucleotides are TGTGCCAGCAGCTTGACGGGTACAAATTTTTATTCCTACGAGCAGTACTTC. Its translation: CASSLTGTNFYSYEQYF. The chain carries TRBV5-6 and TRBJ2-7; no clear D gene. V gave up 1 base and J gave up 1 base, with 18 bases separating them. The CDR3 length is 17 residues. CDR1 and CDR2 from the germline V gene are SGHDT and YYEEEE.

The chain recombines TRBV5-1 with TRBJ1-5; TRBD1 aligns across 10 bases. Germline V lookup: CDR1 SGHRS, CDR2 YFSETQ. This CDR3 has 16 residues. V was pared by 4 bases and J by 7 bases, with 11 bases of the junction left unmatched. CDR3 loop: CASSPGPTGGSQPQHF. CDR3 DNA sequence: TGCGCCAGCAGCCCTGGGCCGACAGGGGGCAGCCAGCCCCAGCATTTT.

The rearrangement links TRBV5-4 to TRBJ2-1; a weak D match, TRBD1 (6 bases). This CDR3 is built from 14 residues. Trimming removed 5 bases at V and 9 bases at J, with 18 bases between. CDR1 is SGHNT, CDR2 YYREEE, per germline (reference sequence). The CDR3 DNA is TGTGCCAGCAGTTCTAACCGGGACAACGCTGAGCAGTTCTTC. Translated, it gives CASSSNRDNAEQFF.